This TCR beta chain derives from a study of cytomegalovirus exposure and HLA in healthy donors. Study-wide findings and caveats: Within a later analysis, the majority of CMV-associated TCR beta chains appeared HLA-restricted. Within the data, a cluster of highly shared sequence variants was likely a sequencing artifact. In a later analysis, donors in an Asian-associated ancestry cluster reportedly had fewer N-insertions in productive TCRs than the cohort mean.

Among the donors, all were healthy bone marrow donors. PCR used 60 Vbeta primers and 13 Jbeta primers. TCRdb's copy holds only in-frame clones and misses some; the assay was immunoSEQ multiplex PCR. This repertoire shows about 93,000 clones, around three quarters found once; its top ten account for 0.55% to 0.65%. Between the trimmed V and J ends, which lost 2 bases and 1 base, there was a span of 10 bases. CDR1 and CDR2 (germline): SGHAT, FQNNGV. The CDR3 is made up of 15 amino acids. As to this clone: What it binds is unknown.

The TCR comes from a young man in good health and CMV-seronegative. Sequencing input: PBMCs. V is TRBV11-2 and J is TRBJ2-3; D call uncertain. The CDR3 DNA follows: TGTGCCAGCAGCTTAAATCAGTTTCGCACAGATACGCAGTATTTT. Protein sequence: CASSLNQFRTDTQYF.